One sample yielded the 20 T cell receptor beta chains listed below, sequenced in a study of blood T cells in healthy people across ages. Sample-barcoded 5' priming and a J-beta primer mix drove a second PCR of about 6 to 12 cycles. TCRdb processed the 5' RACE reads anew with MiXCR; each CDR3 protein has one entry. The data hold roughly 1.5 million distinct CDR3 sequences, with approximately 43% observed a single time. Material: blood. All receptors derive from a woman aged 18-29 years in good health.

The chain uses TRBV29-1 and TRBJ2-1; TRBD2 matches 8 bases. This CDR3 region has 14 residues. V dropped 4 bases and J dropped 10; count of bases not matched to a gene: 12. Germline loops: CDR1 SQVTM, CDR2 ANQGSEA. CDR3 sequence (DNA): TGCAGCGTTGCCGACGGGGGGGCTTTTGGAGAGCAGTTCTTC. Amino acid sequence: CSVADGGAFGEQFF.

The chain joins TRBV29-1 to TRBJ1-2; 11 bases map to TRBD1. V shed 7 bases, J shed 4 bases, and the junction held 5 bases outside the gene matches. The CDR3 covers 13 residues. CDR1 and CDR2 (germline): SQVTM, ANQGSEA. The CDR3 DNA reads TGCAGCGCGGGGACAGGGGGGTTCTATGGCTACACCTTC. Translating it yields CSAGTGGFYGYTF.

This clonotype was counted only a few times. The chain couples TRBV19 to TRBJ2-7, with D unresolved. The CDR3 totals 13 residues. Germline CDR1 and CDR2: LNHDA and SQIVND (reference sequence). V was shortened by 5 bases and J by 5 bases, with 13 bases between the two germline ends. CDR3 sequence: CASSYGNKDEQYF. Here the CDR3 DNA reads TGTGCCAGTAGTTATGGAAACAAGGACGAGCAGTACTTC.

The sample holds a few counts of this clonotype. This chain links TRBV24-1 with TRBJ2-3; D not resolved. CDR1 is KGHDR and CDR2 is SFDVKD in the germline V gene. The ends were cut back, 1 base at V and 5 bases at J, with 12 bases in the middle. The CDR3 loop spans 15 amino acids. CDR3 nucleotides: TGTGCCACCAGTGATTTTTCCGGGTGGGAAGATACGCAGTATTTT. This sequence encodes CATSDFSGWEDTQYF.

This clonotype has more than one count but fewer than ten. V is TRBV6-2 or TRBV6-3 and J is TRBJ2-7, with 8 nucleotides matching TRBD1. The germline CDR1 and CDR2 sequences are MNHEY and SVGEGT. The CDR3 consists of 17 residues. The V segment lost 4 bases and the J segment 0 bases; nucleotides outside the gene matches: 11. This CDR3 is CASSSHPGTGDSYEQYF. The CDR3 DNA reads TGTGCCAGCAGTTCTCACCCCGGGACAGGCGACTCCTACGAGCAGTACTTC.

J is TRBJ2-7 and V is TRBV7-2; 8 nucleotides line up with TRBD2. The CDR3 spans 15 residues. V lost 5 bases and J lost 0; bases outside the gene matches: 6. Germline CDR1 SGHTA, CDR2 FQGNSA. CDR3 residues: CASSPLAESSYEQYF. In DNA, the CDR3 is TGTGCCAGCAGCCCACTAGCGGAAAGCTCCTACGAGCAGTACTTC. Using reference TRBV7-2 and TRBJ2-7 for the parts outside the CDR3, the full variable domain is GAGVSQSPSNKVTEKGKDVELRCDPISGHTALYWYRQSLGQGLEFLIYFQGNSAPDKSGLPSDRFSAERTGGSVSTLTIQRTQQEDSAVYLCASSPLAESSYEQYFGPGTRLTVT.

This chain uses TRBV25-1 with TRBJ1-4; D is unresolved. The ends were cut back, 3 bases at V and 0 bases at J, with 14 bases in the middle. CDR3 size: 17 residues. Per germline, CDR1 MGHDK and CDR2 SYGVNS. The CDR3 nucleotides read TGTGCCAGCAGTGACCGGGCTACAGTTGCAACTAATGAAAAACTGTTTTTT. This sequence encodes CASSDRATVATNEKLFF.

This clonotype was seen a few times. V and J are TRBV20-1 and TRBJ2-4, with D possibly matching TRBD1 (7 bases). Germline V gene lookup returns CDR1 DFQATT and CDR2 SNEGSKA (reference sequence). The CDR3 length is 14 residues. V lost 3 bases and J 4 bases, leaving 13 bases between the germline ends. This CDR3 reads CSAREQGRKNIQYF. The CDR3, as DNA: TGCAGTGCTAGGGAACAGGGGAGGAAAAACATTCAGTACTTC.

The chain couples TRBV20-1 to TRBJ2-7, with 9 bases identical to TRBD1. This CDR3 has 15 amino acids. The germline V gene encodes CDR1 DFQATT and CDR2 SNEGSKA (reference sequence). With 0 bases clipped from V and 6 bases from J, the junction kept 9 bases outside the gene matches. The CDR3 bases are TGCAGTGCTAGAGATAGAGGGACAGGGACGGGCGAGCAGTACTTC. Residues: CSARDRGTGTGEQYF.

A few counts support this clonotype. CDR3: CASSLGAGEKETQYF. The CDR3 DNA sequence: TGCGCCAGCAGCTTGGGGGCAGGCGAGAAGGAGACCCAGTACTTC. J is TRBJ2-5 and V is TRBV5-1; D not certain. Trimming removed 0 bases at V and 5 bases at J, with 14 bases between. Germline lookup yields CDR1 SGHRS and CDR2 YFSETQ. The CDR3 is 15 residues long.

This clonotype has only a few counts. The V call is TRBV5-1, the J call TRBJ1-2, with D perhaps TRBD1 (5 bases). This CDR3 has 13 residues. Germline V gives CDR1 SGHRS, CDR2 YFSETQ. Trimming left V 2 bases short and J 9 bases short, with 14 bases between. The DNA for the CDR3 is TGCGCCAGCAGCTTCTCCGGGACGATAAGCTACACCTTC. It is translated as CASSFSGTISYTF.

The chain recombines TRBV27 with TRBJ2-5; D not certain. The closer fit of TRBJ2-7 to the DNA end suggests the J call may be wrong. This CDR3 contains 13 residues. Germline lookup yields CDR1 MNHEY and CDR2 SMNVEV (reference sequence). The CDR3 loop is CASSSYGALEQYF. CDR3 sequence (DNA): TGTGCCAGCAGTTCCTACGGAGCGCTCGAGCAGTACTTC.

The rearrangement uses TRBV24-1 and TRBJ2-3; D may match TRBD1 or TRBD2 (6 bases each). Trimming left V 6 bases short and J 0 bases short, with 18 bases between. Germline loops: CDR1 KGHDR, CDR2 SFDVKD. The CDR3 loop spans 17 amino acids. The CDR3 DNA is TGTGCCACCAGTCGGGGGTTAGGGGGACCCAGCACAGATACGCAGTATTTT. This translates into CATSRGLGGPSTDTQYF.

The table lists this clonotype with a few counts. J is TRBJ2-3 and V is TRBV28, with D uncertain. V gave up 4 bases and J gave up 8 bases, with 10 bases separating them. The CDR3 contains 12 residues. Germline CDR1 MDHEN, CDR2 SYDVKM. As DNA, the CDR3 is TGTGCCAGCAGTTCGGCGGCACGTACGCAGTATTTT. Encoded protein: CASSSAARTQYF.

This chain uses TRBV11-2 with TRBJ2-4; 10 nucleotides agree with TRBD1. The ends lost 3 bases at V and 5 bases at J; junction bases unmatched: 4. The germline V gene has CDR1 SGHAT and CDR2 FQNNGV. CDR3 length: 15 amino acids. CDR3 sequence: CASSFLTGGENIQYF. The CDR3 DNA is TGTGCCAGCAGCTTCTTGACAGGGGGCGAAAACATTCAGTACTTC.

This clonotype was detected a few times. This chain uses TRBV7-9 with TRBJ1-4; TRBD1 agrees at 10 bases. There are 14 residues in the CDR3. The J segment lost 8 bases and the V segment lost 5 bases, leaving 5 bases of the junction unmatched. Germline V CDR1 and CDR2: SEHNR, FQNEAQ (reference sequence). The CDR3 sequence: CASSTGTGVEKLFF. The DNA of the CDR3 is TGTGCCAGCAGCACCGGGACAGGGGTCGAAAAACTGTTTTTT.

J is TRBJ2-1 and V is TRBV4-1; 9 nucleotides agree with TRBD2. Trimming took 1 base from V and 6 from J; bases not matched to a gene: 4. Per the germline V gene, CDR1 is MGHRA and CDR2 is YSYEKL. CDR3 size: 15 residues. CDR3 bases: TGCGCCAGCAGCCAAGCTCGGCGGGGGGGCAATGAGCAGTTCTTC. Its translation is CASSQARRGGNEQFF.

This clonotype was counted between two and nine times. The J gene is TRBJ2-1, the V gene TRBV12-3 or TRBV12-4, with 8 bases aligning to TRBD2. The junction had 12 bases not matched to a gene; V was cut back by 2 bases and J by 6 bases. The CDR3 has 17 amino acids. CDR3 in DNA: TGTGCCAGCAGTTTACTCATATCAAGCGGGAGTCCCAATGAGCAGTTCTTC. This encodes CASSLLISSGSPNEQFF.

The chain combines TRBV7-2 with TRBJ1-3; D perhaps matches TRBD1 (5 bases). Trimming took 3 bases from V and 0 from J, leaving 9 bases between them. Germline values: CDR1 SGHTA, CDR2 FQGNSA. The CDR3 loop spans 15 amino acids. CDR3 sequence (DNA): TGTGCCAGCAGCTTTCCAGGGCCCTCTGGAAACACCATATATTTT. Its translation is CASSFPGPSGNTIYF.

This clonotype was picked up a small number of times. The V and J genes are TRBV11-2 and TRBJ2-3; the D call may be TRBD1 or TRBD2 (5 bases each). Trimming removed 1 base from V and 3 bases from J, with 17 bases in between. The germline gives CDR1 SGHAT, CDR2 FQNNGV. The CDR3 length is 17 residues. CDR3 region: CASSLGPKLWGTDTQYF. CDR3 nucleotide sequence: TGTGCCAGCAGCTTAGGGCCAAAACTTTGGGGGACAGATACGCAGTATTTT.